This entry features one TCR beta chain sequence. Reverse transcription used about 0.45 to 1 ug RNA and random hexamers. TCRdb independently ran MiXCR on the immunoSEQ multiplex PCR reads; one entry per CDR3 protein. The repertoire holds some 80,000 distinct CDR3 sequences, with around 94% as singletons. The sample comes from a study of CD8 T cells in Susac syndrome. TEMRA cells were FACS-enriched and CD8+ and CD4+ T cells negatively isolated. Per germline, CDR1 MGHRA and CDR2 YSYEKL. The ends were cut back, 0 bases at V and 10 bases at J, with 12 bases in the middle. This CDR3 is 13 amino acids long. The chain has TRBV4-1 and TRBJ1-1; weak D call: TRBD1 (5 bases). The receptor was derived from a human donor in good health. The sequenced material came from CD8+ T cells from PBMCs. CDR3 in amino acids: CASSQDLWQGAFF. CDR3 in DNA: TGCGCCAGCAGCCAAGATCTATGGCAGGGAGCTTTCTTT.